A selection of T cell receptor beta chains follows, all from one sample in a study of cytomegalovirus exposure and HLA in healthy donors. Method: immunoSEQ multiplex PCR; TCRdb's copy keeps in-frame clones and lacks some. The data contain around 140,000 clones, around 73% of them seen just once; the ten biggest clones take up about 1.7%. Sequences were obtained from PBMCs. These receptors were collected from a female donor in good health and CMV-seronegative. Both conserved end residues are part of each CDR3. The order of the fields is CDR3 DNA, CDR3 protein, D gene, clone size, V gene, J gene. A D gene is named only where the DNA matches it firmly. Size is stated for part of the rows, as once, few or many counts, or as a class when the clone is expanded.

CDR3nt: TGTGCCAGCAGTTTAGGGACAGGCGGCTATGGGTCACCCCTCCACTTT
CDR3aa: CASSLGTGGYGSPLHF
d_gene: TRBD1
abundance: .
v_gene: TRBV27
j_gene: TRBJ1-6

CDR3nt: TGTGCCAGCAGCTTAGATCCGTACGGGGAGCTGTTTTTT
CDR3aa: CASSLDPYGELFF
d_gene: .
abundance: .
v_gene: TRBV11-3
j_gene: TRBJ2-2

CDR3nt: TGTGCCAGCAGCGCCTTCAACACATACACAGATACGCAGTATTTT
CDR3aa: CASSAFNTYTDTQYF
d_gene: .
abundance: .
v_gene: TRBV9
j_gene: TRBJ2-3

CDR3nt: TGTGCCAGCAGCCCCAGCGGGAGCGAGACCCAGTACTTC
CDR3aa: CASSPSGSETQYF
d_gene: TRBD2
abundance: once
v_gene: TRBV7-9
j_gene: TRBJ2-5

CDR3nt: TGTGCCAGCAGCCAAGATATGGGCGGGACCGCCTCGGGGGAGCAGTACTTC
CDR3aa: CASSQDMGGTASGEQYF
d_gene: .
abundance: .
v_gene: TRBV4-2
j_gene: TRBJ2-7

CDR3nt: TGTGCCAGCAGCCCGGGAGGTTTCTACGAGCAGTACTTC
CDR3aa: CASSPGGFYEQYF
d_gene: TRBD2
abundance: .
v_gene: TRBV5-4
j_gene: TRBJ2-7

CDR3nt: TGTGCCAGCAGTCCGACAGGGCCGAGGGAGCTGTTTTTT
CDR3aa: CASSPTGPRELFF
d_gene: TRBD1
abundance: .
v_gene: TRBV6-6
j_gene: TRBJ2-2

CDR3nt: TGTGCCAGCAGCTTAGATCCATCAATGAACACTGAAGCTTTCTTT
CDR3aa: CASSLDPSMNTEAFF
d_gene: .
abundance: few
v_gene: TRBV11-2
j_gene: TRBJ1-1

CDR3nt: TGTGCCAGCTACCCTACCGGGACAGGGGCTCCCAGGGACGAGCAGTACTTC
CDR3aa: CASYPTGTGAPRDEQYF
d_gene: TRBD1
abundance: .
v_gene: TRBV27
j_gene: TRBJ2-7

CDR3nt: TGTGCCAGCAGCCAAGGGGGCCTAGCGGGTCCAGATACGCAGTATTTT
CDR3aa: CASSQGGLAGPDTQYF
d_gene: TRBD2
abundance: .
v_gene: TRBV4-2
j_gene: TRBJ2-3

CDR3nt: TGTGCCAGCAGCGTAGTTGGTAGCGGGGGCATTTCCTACAATGAGCAGTTCTTC
CDR3aa: CASSVVGSGGISYNEQFF
d_gene: TRBD2
abundance: .
v_gene: TRBV9
j_gene: TRBJ2-1

CDR3nt: TGTGCCAGTAGTATCCCTACCGGGCGGGGAAGCACAGATACGCAGTATTTT
CDR3aa: CASSIPTGRGSTDTQYF
d_gene: .
abundance: .
v_gene: TRBV19
j_gene: TRBJ2-3

CDR3nt: TGTGCCAGCAGTGATAGAAGCGGGAATTTAGAAAAACTGTTTTTT
CDR3aa: CASSDRSGNLEKLFF
d_gene: .
abundance: .
v_gene: TRBV2
j_gene: TRBJ1-4

CDR3nt: TGTGCCATCAGTGAGCGAGGGGGCAGAGCCTACGAGCAGTACTTC
CDR3aa: CAISERGGRAYEQYF
d_gene: TRBD1
abundance: .
v_gene: TRBV10-3
j_gene: TRBJ2-7